The 31 T cell receptor beta chains below all came from one sample that was sequenced in a study of blood T cell repertoires in COVID-19. The data were produced by immunoSEQ multiplex PCR, yet TCRdb's version contains in-frame clones alone and is incomplete. The sample contains approximately 190,000 clones, around 90% of which appear only once. Sample: peripheral blood. The source of these receptors is a man aged 40-49 years with active or convalescent COVID-19.

V usage is TRBV24-1 and J usage is TRBJ2-3; unclear D gene. V lost 2 bases and J 4 bases, leaving 15 bases between the germline ends. The V gene's germline CDR1 is KGHDR and CDR2 SFDVKD. This CDR3 comprises 16 residues. The CDR3 nucleotides read TGTGCCACCAGTGATTCGACCCCTGGGCCTCCAGATACGCAGTATTTT. Its translation: CATSDSTPGPPDTQYF.

The chain uses TRBV12-5 and TRBJ2-7; D not certain. The CDR3 spans 13 residues. Trimming pared 0 bases from V and 2 bases from J, leaving 5 bases between. Germline CDR1 is LGHNT and CDR2 is FRNRAP. The CDR3 DNA sequence: TGTGCTAGTGGTTTGGTGGGCACCTACGAGCAGTACTTC. It translates to CASGLVGTYEQYF.

This clone was seen only a few times. J is TRBJ1-6 and V is TRBV28, with D hard to call. CDR3 length: 16 amino acids. Between the trimmed V and J ends, which lost 0 bases and 2 bases, there was a span of 8 bases. Germline V gene data show CDR1 as MDHEN and CDR2 as SYDVKM. Here the CDR3 reads CASSLWRDPYNSPLHF. The CDR3 coding sequence is TGTGCCAGCAGTTTATGGCGGGATCCCTATAATTCACCCCTCCACTTT.

The chain has TRBV14 and TRBJ1-1; no clear D gene. V lost 1 base, J lost 1 base, and 7 bases lay in between. Germline CDR1 SGHDN, CDR2 FVKESK. CDR3 length: 14 amino acids. The DNA for the CDR3 is TGTGCCAGCAGCCAAGTCCCCGGGAACACTGAAGCTTTCTTT. It is translated as CASSQVPGNTEAFF.

The chain has TRBV5-1 and TRBJ2-5; D gene uncertain. The CDR3 extends over 12 amino acids. The germline gives CDR1 SGHRS, CDR2 YFSETQ. Trimming took off 4 bases at V and 4 bases at J, with 8 bases between the two ends. The CDR3 loop is CASSHSLETQYF. The CDR3 nucleotides are TGCGCCAGCAGCCATAGTTTAGAGACCCAGTACTTC.

This CDR3 reads CASSIDRDRGTEAFF. DNA for the CDR3: TGTGCCAGTAGTATAGACCGGGACAGGGGCACTGAAGCTTTCTTT. V is TRBV19 and J is TRBJ1-1; 10 bases fit TRBD1. The CDR3 has 15 residues. Germline V gene sequence: CDR1 LNHDA, CDR2 SQIVND (reference sequence). V lost 0 bases, J lost 4 bases, and 2 bases stayed unmatched.

The gene calls are TRBV5-6 and TRBJ2-4; 10 positions agree with TRBD1. CDR3 length equals 15 residues. CDR1 is SGHDT, CDR2 YYEEEE, per germline. Trimming removed 3 bases from V and 7 bases from J; junction bases left unmatched: 7. The CDR3, as DNA: TGTGCCAGCAGCTCAGACAGGGGGCGCGGGAACATTCAGTACTTC. Translating gives CASSSDRGRGNIQYF.

This clone was found a few times. V usage is TRBV11-3 and J usage is TRBJ2-1; 9 bases map to TRBD1. The CDR3 contains 15 residues. The germline V gene encodes CDR1 SGHNT and CDR2 YENEEA. V was pared by 4 bases and J by 4 bases, with 5 bases of the junction left unmatched. The CDR3 protein is CASSSGGQGYNEQFF. CDR3 nucleotides: TGTGCCAGCAGCTCCGGGGGACAGGGATACAATGAGCAGTTCTTC.

Relative to its sample, this clone is large. This rearrangement joins TRBV9 to TRBJ2-7; TRBD2 matches 9 bases. The germline gives CDR1 SGDLS, CDR2 YYNGEE. This CDR3 contains 14 residues. The J segment lost 7 bases and the V segment lost 2 bases, leaving 7 bases of the junction unmatched. CDR3 sequence: CASSVSGGMGEQYF. CDR3 sequence (DNA): TGTGCCAGCAGCGTGAGCGGGGGGATGGGAGAGCAGTACTTC.

V is TRBV11-2 and J is TRBJ2-7, with D hard to call. Germline lookup yields CDR1 SGHAT and CDR2 FQNNGV. V was cut by 2 bases and J by 0 bases, with 8 bases left in between. This CDR3 is 14 amino acids long. The DNA for the CDR3 is TGTGCCAGCAGCTTATCAGTTACCTCCTACGAGCAGTACTTC. As protein: CASSLSVTSYEQYF. Complete variable domain (other parts from reference TRBV11-2 and TRBJ2-7): EAGVAQSPRYKIIEKRQSVAFWCNPISGHATLYWYQQILGQGPKLLIQFQNNGVVDDSQLPKDRFSAERLKGVDSTLKIQPAKLEDSAVYLCASSLSVTSYEQYFGPGTRLTVT.

V is TRBV6-2 or TRBV6-3 and J is TRBJ1-6; D is unclear. The CDR3 covers 12 residues. Germline V CDR1 and CDR2: MNHEY, SVGEGT. V lost 6 bases and J lost 9, with 9 bases in between. The CDR3 here is CASSQGLSPLHF. In nucleotides, the CDR3 is TGTGCCAGCAGCCAAGGACTTTCACCCCTCCACTTT.

This clone has only one observation. The V call is TRBV5-4, the J call TRBJ2-2, with D tentatively TRBD1 (5 bases). Trimming cost V 3 bases and J 0 bases, with 9 bases left between them. The CDR3 contains 15 residues. Germline loops: CDR1 SGHNT, CDR2 YYREEE (reference sequence). As DNA, the CDR3 is TGTGCCAGCAGCTCCGGACAAGCGAACACCGGGGAGCTGTTTTTT. The encoded protein is CASSSGQANTGELFF.

The chain recombines TRBV6-5 with TRBJ2-1, with 10 bases matching TRBD1. Unmatched junction bases numbered 6, after V lost 4 bases and J lost 9 bases. This CDR3 has 14 amino acids. Germline V gene sequence: CDR1 MNHEY, CDR2 SVGAGI. Here the CDR3 reads CASSLGQGYGEQFF. The CDR3 nucleotides are TGTGCCAGCAGTTTGGGACAGGGGTATGGTGAGCAGTTCTTC.

This clone was seen just once. CDR3 DNA sequence: TGTGCCAGCAGTGAACCCCCGGACAGACTCTACAATGAGCAGTTCTTC. Residues: CASSEPPDRLYNEQFF. This rearrangement joins TRBV6-1 to TRBJ2-1, with D tentatively TRBD1 (6 bases). Germline V gene data show CDR1 as MNHNS and CDR2 as SASEGT. Between the trimmed V and J ends, which lost 2 bases and 3 bases, there was a span of 14 bases. CDR3 length equals 16 residues.

The rearrangement joins TRBV5-4 to TRBJ2-5; TRBD2 matches at 15 bases. CDR1 is SGHNT, CDR2 YYREEE, per germline (reference sequence). The CDR3 runs to 16 residues. V shed 9 bases, J shed 4 bases, and the junction held 10 bases outside the gene matches. CDR3 DNA sequence: TGTGCCACCGAGAGTGGACTAGCGGGGGGGCTAGAGACCCAGTACTTC. Protein sequence: CATESGLAGGLETQYF.

A remark on this clone: An end of the junction does not agree with germline; a read error may underlie this. The J gene is TRBJ1-1, the V gene TRBV29-1; D unclear. The germline CDR1 and CDR2 sequences are SQVTM and ANQGSEA. This CDR3 is built from 11 residues. The CDR3 nucleotides read TGCAGCGTTCAAGAGGCAGTTGAAGCTTTCTTT. Its protein product is CSVQEAVEAFF.

This rearrangement joins TRBV7-2 to TRBJ2-2; perhaps TRBD2 as D (5 bases). CDR3 length equals 15 residues. Looked up from germline, CDR1 is SGHTA and CDR2 is FQGNSA. V was trimmed by 7 bases and J by 4 bases, leaving 16 bases between them. The CDR3 DNA sequence: TGTGCCAGCACCCTGGTTGTAGCGTCCACCGGGGAGCTGTTTTTT. Amino acid sequence: CASTLVVASTGELFF.

V is TRBV29-1 and J is TRBJ2-7; D might be TRBD2 (6 bases). From germline, CDR1 is SQVTM and CDR2 ANQGSEA. The CDR3 contains 15 residues. V was cut by 3 bases and J by 0 bases, with 15 bases left in between. CDR3 loop: CSVDLADDSSYEQYF. CDR3 DNA: TGCAGCGTTGACTTAGCGGACGATAGCTCCTACGAGCAGTACTTC.

This chain connects TRBV29-1 to TRBJ2-5, with a possible D match to TRBD1 (5 bases). The CDR3 covers 13 residues. The V and J ends lost 3 bases and 5 bases respectively, with 13 bases between them. Looked up from germline, CDR1 is SQVTM and CDR2 is ANQGSEA. The CDR3 loop reads CSVDREARETQYF. The CDR3 nucleotides read TGCAGCGTTGACAGGGAAGCCAGGGAGACCCAGTACTTC.

For this clone: A read error may produce the germline difference seen at one junction end. The V gene is TRBV29-1, the J gene TRBJ1-4; weak D call: TRBD1 (6 bases). This CDR3 contains 11 residues. CDR1 is SQVTM, CDR2 ANQGSEA, per germline. CDR3 nucleotide sequence: TGCAGCGTTGAGTCCGGGCAGGGGCCGACCTTT. Its translation: CSVESGQGPTF.

The rearrangement joins TRBV5-5 to TRBJ2-3; tentatively, D is TRBD1 (5 bases). The CDR3 runs 16 residues. Germline V gene sequence: CDR1 SGHKS, CDR2 YYEKEE (reference sequence). The V end was cut by 1 base, the J end by 2 bases, with 14 bases between. This CDR3 reads CASSLYSAGNTDTQYF. In DNA, the CDR3 is TGTGCCAGCAGCTTGTATTCGGCAGGGAACACAGATACGCAGTATTTT.

This chain links TRBV7-2 with TRBJ1-6; 9 bases match TRBD1. Germline CDR1 is SGHTA and CDR2 is FQGNSA. V shed 5 bases, J shed 14 bases, and the junction held 7 bases outside the gene matches. This CDR3 region has 13 residues. The CDR3 is CASSPDRGGTLHF. The CDR3 bases are TGTGCCAGCAGCCCAGACAGGGGGGGGACCCTCCACTTT.

This clone was counted a single time. The V gene is TRBV19, the J gene TRBJ1-5, with D unresolved. Germline values: CDR1 LNHDA, CDR2 SQIVND (reference sequence). The V end lost 3 bases, the J end lost 6 bases, and 15 bases lay between the germline ends. The CDR3 extends over 15 amino acids. CDR3 coding DNA: TGTGCCAGTAGTATCCCCGCAGGTTTGGGTCAGCCCCAGCATTTT. Amino acid sequence: CASSIPAGLGQPQHF.

This clone was picked up a small number of times. The sample carries other DNA sequences with the same CDR3. The V call is TRBV6-2 or TRBV6-3, the J call TRBJ1-5, with D uncertain. In germline, CDR1 is MNHEY, CDR2 SVGEGT. The CDR3 contains 12 residues. Between the trimmed V and J ends, which lost 6 bases and 4 bases, there was a span of 7 bases. The CDR3 coding sequence is TGTGCCAGCAGCACGGGTAATCAGCCCCAGCATTTT. This codes for CASSTGNQPQHF.

V gene TRBV7-9 combines with J gene TRBJ1-2, with D tentatively TRBD1 (6 bases). Between the trimmed V and J ends, which lost 1 base and 5 bases, there was a span of 8 bases. The CDR3 covers 13 residues. The germline CDR1 and CDR2 sequences are SEHNR and FQNEAQ (reference sequence). CDR3 amino acids: CASSLEQGYGYTF. The CDR3 DNA reads TGTGCCAGCAGCTTAGAACAGGGTTATGGCTACACCTTC.

The rearrangement uses TRBV18 and TRBJ2-5, with 14 bases matching TRBD2. Germline trimming cut 3 bases from V and 5 bases from J; bases unmatched to any gene: 5. CDR3 length equals 16 residues. Germline assignment: CDR1 KGHSH and CDR2 LQKENI. The CDR3: CASSPRGLAGVETQYF. CDR3 in DNA: TGTGCCAGCTCACCCCGGGGACTAGCGGGAGTGGAGACCCAGTACTTC.

This clone was seen once. V and J are TRBV7-8 and TRBJ2-5, with D unclear. In germline, CDR1 is SGHVS, CDR2 FQNEAQ. Trimming stripped 0 bases from V and 5 bases from J, with 10 bases between. CDR3 length: 14 residues. CDR3 nucleotide sequence: TGTGCCAGCAGCTTAGCGCCAGCGAGGGAGACCCAGTACTTC. This sequence encodes CASSLAPARETQYF.

The rearrangement joins TRBV4-1 to TRBJ2-3; TRBD2 aligns across 10 bases. V gave up 4 bases and J gave up 2 bases; unmatched junction bases: 12. Germline CDR1 reads MGHRA; CDR2 reads YSYEKL. CDR3 length: 18 residues. The CDR3: CASSLTGTSGENTDTQYF. In DNA form, the CDR3 reads TGCGCCAGCAGCCTTACAGGAACTAGCGGGGAAAACACAGATACGCAGTATTTT.

This clone was detected only a few times. This chain uses TRBV4-1 with TRBJ1-3; TRBD1 agrees at 9 bases. Germline V CDR1 and CDR2: MGHRA, YSYEKL. Unmatched junction bases numbered 12, after V lost 1 base and J lost 8 bases. The CDR3 extends over 17 amino acids. The CDR3 is CASSQVPGQGRRDTIYF. The CDR3 bases are TGCGCCAGCAGCCAAGTCCCGGGACAGGGACGAAGGGACACCATATATTTT.

CDR3 residues: CASSPQQGAIDNEQFF. The CDR3 DNA is TGTGCCAGCTCACCCCAGCAGGGGGCTATCGACAATGAGCAGTTCTTC. The J gene is TRBJ2-1, the V gene TRBV18; 8 bases are shared with TRBD1. There are 16 residues in the CDR3. The junction had 9 bases not matched to a gene; V was cut back by 3 bases and J by 5 bases. CDR1 is KGHSH, CDR2 LQKENI, per germline.

This clone was detected only a few times. This chain uses TRBV5-1 with TRBJ2-2; 10 bases align to TRBD1. CDR3 length: 15 amino acids. Trimming took 4 bases from V and 4 from J; bases not matched to a gene: 4. The V gene's germline CDR1 is SGHRS and CDR2 YFSETQ. The CDR3 DNA sequence: TGCGCCAGCAGCGTGACAGGGGGCGTCACCGGGGAGCTGTTTTTT. Amino acids: CASSVTGGVTGELFF.